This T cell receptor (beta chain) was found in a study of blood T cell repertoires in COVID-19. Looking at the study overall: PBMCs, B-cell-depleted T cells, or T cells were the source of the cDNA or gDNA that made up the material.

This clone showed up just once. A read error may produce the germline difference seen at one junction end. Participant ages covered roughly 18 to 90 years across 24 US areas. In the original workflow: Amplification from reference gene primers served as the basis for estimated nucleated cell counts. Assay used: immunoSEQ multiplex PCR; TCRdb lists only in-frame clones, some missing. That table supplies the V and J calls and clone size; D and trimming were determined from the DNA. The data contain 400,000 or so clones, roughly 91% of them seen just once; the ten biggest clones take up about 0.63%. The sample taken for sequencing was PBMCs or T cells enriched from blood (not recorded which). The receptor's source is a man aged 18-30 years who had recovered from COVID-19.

The CDR3 spells CATSDLGGRAGNIGELFF. The CDR3 DNA follows: TGTGCCACCAGTGATTTAGGGGGGAGGGCCGGTAACATCGGGGAGCTGTTTTTT. This chain uses TRBV24-1 with TRBJ2-2; D is possibly TRBD2 (7 bases). The CDR3 loop spans 18 amino acids. Germline CDR1 reads KGHDR; CDR2 reads SFDVKD.